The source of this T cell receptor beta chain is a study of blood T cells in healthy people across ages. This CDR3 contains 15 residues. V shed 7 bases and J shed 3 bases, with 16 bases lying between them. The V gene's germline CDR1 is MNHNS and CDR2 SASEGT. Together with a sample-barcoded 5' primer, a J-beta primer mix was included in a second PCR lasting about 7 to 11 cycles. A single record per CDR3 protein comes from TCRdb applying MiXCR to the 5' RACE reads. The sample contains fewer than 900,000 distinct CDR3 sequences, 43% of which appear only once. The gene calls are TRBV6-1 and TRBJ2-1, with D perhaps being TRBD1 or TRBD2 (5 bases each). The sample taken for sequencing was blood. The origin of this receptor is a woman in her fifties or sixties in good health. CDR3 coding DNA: TGTGCCAGCATGCCGGGACGAGCTTACTACAATGAGCAGTTCTTC. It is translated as CASMPGRAYYNEQFF.